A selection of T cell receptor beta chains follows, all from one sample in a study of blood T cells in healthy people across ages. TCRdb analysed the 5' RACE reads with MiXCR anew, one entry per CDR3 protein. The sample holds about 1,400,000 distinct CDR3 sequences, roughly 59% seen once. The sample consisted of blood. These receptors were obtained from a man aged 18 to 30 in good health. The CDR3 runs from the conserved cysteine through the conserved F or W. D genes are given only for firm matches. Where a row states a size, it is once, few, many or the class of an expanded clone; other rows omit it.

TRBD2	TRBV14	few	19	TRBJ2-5	TGTGCCAGCAGCCTCAGGACTAGTCGGTCGATGGCTGACCAAGAGACCCAGTACTTC	CASSLRTSRSMADQETQYF
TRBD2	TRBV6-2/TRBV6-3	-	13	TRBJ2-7	TGTGCCAGCAGGGGGGGGTTAATCTACGAGCAGTACTTC	CASRGGLIYEQYF
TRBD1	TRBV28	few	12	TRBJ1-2	TGTGCCAGCAAACAGGGGGACTATGGCTACACCTTC	CASKQGDYGYTF
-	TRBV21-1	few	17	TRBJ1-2	TGTGCCAGTTTGCGGGGGGACAGGTCGACCAGAAGCTATGGCTACACCTTC	CASLRGDRSTRSYGYTF
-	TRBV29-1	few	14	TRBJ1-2	TGCAGCGTTGAAGATGGCGACAAGTTCTATGGCTACACCTTC	CSVEDGDKFYGYTF
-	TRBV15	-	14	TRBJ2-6	TGTGCCACCAGCAGAGATCCTGGGGCCAACGTCCTGACTTTC	CATSRDPGANVLTF
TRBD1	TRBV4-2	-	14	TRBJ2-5	TGTGCCAGCAGCCAAGATACGGTACAGGGGAAGCAGTACTTC	CASSQDTVQGKQYF
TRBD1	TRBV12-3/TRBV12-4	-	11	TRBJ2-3	TGTGCCACCCAGGGGGAAGATACGCAGTATTTT	CATQGEDTQYF
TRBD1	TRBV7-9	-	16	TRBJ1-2	TGTGCCAGCAGCTCCACAGGGGAACCAGCTAACTATGGCTACACCTTC	CASSSTGEPANYGYTF
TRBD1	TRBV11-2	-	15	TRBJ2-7	TGTGCCAGCAGCGAAACCGGGACAGGGGGCTACGAGCAGTACTTC	CASSETGTGGYEQYF
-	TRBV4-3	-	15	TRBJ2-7	TGCGCCGGCAGCCATGACACGACAGGAATCTACGAGCAGTACTTC	CAGSHDTTGIYEQYF
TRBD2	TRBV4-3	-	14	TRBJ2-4	TGCGCCAGCAGCCAGGACGGGAGGCTCAGCATTCAGTACTTC	CASSQDGRLSIQYF
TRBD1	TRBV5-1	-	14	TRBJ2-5	TGCGCCAGCAGCGTTGGACAGGTACAAGAGACCCAGTACTTC	CASSVGQVQETQYF
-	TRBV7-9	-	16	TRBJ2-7	TGTGCCAGCAGCTTCCTCTCAGGAAAAAGCTCCTACGAGCAGTACTTC	CASSFLSGKSSYEQYF
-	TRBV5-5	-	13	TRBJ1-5	TGTGCCAGCAGCTTGGTGGTCAATCAGCCCCAGCATTTT	CASSLVVNQPQHF
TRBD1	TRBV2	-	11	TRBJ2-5	TGTGCCAGCTCAAGGGGGCAACAACTGTACTTC	CASSRGQQLYF
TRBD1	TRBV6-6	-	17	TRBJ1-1	TGTGCCAGCAGTTACTCGATTGGACAGGGGACGAACACTGAAGCTTTCTTT	CASSYSIGQGTNTEAFF
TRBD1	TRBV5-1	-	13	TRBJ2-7	TGCGCCAGCAGCTCACAGGGGTACTACGAGCAGTACTTC	CASSSQGYYEQYF
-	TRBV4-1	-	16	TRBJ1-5	TGCGCCAGCAGCCAGCTAAGCGGGGGGCGCGGTCAGCCCCAGCATTTT	CASSQLSGGRGQPQHF
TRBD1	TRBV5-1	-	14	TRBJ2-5	TGCGCCAGCAGCTCAACCCACAGGGGGGAGACCCAGTACTTC	CASSSTHRGETQYF
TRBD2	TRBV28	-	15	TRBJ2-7	TGTGCCAGCAGGTCAGCGGGAGGGGGCACCTACGAGCAGTACTTC	CASRSAGGGTYEQYF
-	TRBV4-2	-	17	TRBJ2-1	TGTGCCAGCAGCCAAGTTAGTGTAGCGGAGACCTACAATGAGCAGTTCTTC	CASSQVSVAETYNEQFF
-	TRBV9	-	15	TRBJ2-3	TGTGCCAGCAGCCAAGGGTCCGGGACAAACTTTGCGCAGTATTTT	CASSQGSGTNFAQYF
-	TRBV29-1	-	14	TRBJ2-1	TGCAGCGCTAAGGACAGATTGGAAACCAATGAGCAGTTCTTC	CSAKDRLETNEQFF
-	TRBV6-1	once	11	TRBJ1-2	TGTGCCAGCAGTGAATGGACGGCCTACACCTTC	CASSEWTAYTF
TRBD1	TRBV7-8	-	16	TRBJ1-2	TGTGCCAGCAGCTTAGCCGCCGGGACAGGGATGTATGGCTACACCTTC	CASSLAAGTGMYGYTF
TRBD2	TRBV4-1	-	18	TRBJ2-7	TGCGCCAGCAGCCAGTATTCTCTAGCGGGGGAGATCTCCTACGAGCAGTACTTC	CASSQYSLAGEISYEQYF
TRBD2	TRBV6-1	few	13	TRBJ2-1	TGTGCCAGCAGTGTTCGGACTAGCTATGAGCAGTTCTTC	CASSVRTSYEQFF
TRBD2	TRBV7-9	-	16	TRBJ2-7	TGTGCCAGCAGCTTACCAGCGGGAGTATTCTACTACGAGCAGTACTTC	CASSLPAGVFYYEQYF